Included here is one T cell receptor (beta chain) sequence, with context. In the same sample, other DNA sequences code for this CDR3. In the original processing: Counts of nucleated cells, estimated from reference gene primer amplification, were obtained. Sequenced by immunoSEQ multiplex PCR; TCRdb stores in-frame clones only, minus some. V, J and clone size are taken as reported in that table, and D and trimming were inferred from the DNA itself. The data contain about 73,000 clones, about 91% of them singletons. The sample belongs to a study of blood T cell repertoires in COVID-19. Study overall: COVID-19 samples from acute and convalescent phases originated in the United States, Italy and Spain. PBMCs, B-cell-depleted T cells, or T cells provided the cDNA or gDNA that made up the material.

Germline lookup yields CDR1 LGHDT and CDR2 YNNKEL (reference sequence). With 1 base removed from V and 8 bases from J, the gap between germline ends came to 8 bases. The CDR3 spans 12 residues. V usage is TRBV3-1 (or the pseudogene TRBV3-2) and J usage is TRBJ1-2; D perhaps matches TRBD1 (5 bases). Sequencing input: peripheral blood. The sequence derives from a man older than 75 with acute or convalescent COVID-19. The CDR3, as DNA: TGTGCCAGCAGCCAAGCAGGGTACGGCTACACCTTC. This sequence encodes CASSQAGYGYTF.